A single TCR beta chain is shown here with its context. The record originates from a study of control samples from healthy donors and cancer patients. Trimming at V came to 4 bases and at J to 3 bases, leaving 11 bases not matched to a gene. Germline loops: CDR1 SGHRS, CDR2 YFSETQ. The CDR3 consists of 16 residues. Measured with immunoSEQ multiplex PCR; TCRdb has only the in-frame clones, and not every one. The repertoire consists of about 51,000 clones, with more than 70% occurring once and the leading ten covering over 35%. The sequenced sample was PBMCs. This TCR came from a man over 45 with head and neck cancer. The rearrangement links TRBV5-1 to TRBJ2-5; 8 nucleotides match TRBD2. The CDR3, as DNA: TGCGCCAGCAGCGTTATGAGCGGGGGCCCCGAAGAGACCCAGTACTTC. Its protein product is CASSVMSGGPEETQYF.